This T cell receptor (beta chain) was found in a study of T-cell reconstitution after alpha-beta-depleted transplantation in children (TCRdb year 2016). A note on the overall study: Using TCR repertoire profiling, the study followed T-cell immune reconstitution in a quantitative way in children after TCRalphabeta/CD19-depleted allogeneic hematopoietic cell transplantation.

In the case of this clonotype: There is no known antigen for this receptor. No quality values exist for individual bases; no much larger clone is one base distant.

Library construction relied on PCR. Sequenced on an Illumina HiSeq 2500. Molecular barcoding was employed in the preparation of TCR libraries, with unique molecular identifiers being used to normalize TCRbeta repertoire quantification. In-frame beta chains were kept once TCRdb had trimmed the public reads at Q25 with fastp and called clones with MiXCR. Records with the same CDR3 protein are collapsed into one entry carrying the most frequent genes and DNA. The sample table shows around 600,000 distinct CDR3 sequences, and 20% to 25% are seen once. The ten largest clones add up to around 14% of the sample. CDR1 is given as DFQATT and CDR2 as SNEGSKA, both from the germline V gene (reference sequence). Including the terminal cysteine and phenylalanine, the CDR3 comprises 14 residues. The sequence is cut down to CDR3 DNA, 42 bases in frame from base 1. V is pruned by 3 bases and J by 5 bases, leaving 9 bases of the junction without a gene match.

The treatment or condition tag for this specimen amounts to: allogeneic hematopoietic cell transplantation with graft depleted of TCRalphabeta T cells and CD19 B cells. TCRalphabeta/CD19-depleted allogeneic hematopoietic cell grafts were given to the transplant recipients, all of whom were children. Overall results and qualifications from the work: The frequencies of hyperexpanded clones fell over the following months, and after one year, T-cell counts and TCRbeta diversity were mostly attributed to newly produced T cells. In some patients, the high TCRbeta diversity seen at day 60 was put down to recipient T cells and intrathymic progenitors that had survived conditioning. About two months after transplant, the apparently early recovery of alphabetaT-cell counts reportedly depended on just several hundred clones that had expanded rapidly and came from non-depleted graft cells.

This receptor was taken from a boy in the first two years of life who had a stem cell transplant for acute myeloid leukemia, so the T cells may come from the graft donor. The V gene is TRBV20-1 and the J gene is TRBJ1-1; 7 of the junction bases match TRBD1. This material consisted of PBMCs, mostly from graft donor cells, taken 360 days after TCRalphabeta/CD19-depleted stem cell transplant. CDR3 region: CSASQTGEGTEAFF. The nucleotide sequence is TGCAGTGCTAGCCAAACAGGGGAAGGGACTGAAGCTTTCTTT.